This T cell receptor beta chain derives from a study of blood T cell repertoires in COVID-19. This CDR3 region has 19 residues. From germline, CDR1 is SNHLY and CDR2 FYNNEI. V dropped 6 bases and J dropped 1 base, with 25 bases sitting between them. TCRdb keeps only in-frame clones here, not all; method: immunoSEQ multiplex PCR. The table has 350,000 or so clones, roughly 90% seen once. The specimen was PBMCs or T cells enriched from blood (not recorded which). This TCR came from a woman in her twenties or thirties who had been exposed to COVID-19. The chain recombines TRBV2 with TRBJ2-1; tentative D call: TRBD1 (7 bases). The DNA of the CDR3 is TGTGCCAGCAGGCCCGGCGTCAGAGCAGGGGGGTTGTCCTACAATGAGCAGTTCTTC. It specifies CASRPGVRAGGLSYNEQFF. Variable domain in full (rest from reference TRBV2 and TRBJ2-1): EPEVTQTPSHQVTQMGQEVILRCVPISNHLYFYWYRQILGQKVEFLVSFYNNEISEKSEIFDDQFSVERPDGSNFTLKIRSTKLEDSAMYFCASRPGVRAGGLSYNEQFFGPGTRLTVL.